This is a list of T cell receptor beta chains from one sample in a study of blood T cell repertoires in COVID-19. Using immunoSEQ multiplex PCR, the repertoire was profiled, and TCRdb retains in-frame clones only, with some absent. The table has 250,000 to 300,000 clones, around 90% seen once; the top ten hold 2.1%. Sequenced material: peripheral blood. The source is a woman aged 60-75 years with COVID-19, enrolled during active disease. Each CDR3 is given with its conserved first and last residue. Fields, in order: D gene, V gene, J gene, clone size, CDR3 protein, CDR3 DNA. A D gene is named only where the DNA matches it firmly. Clone size is shown for a subset of rows, as once, few, many or a class of expanded clone.

D: NA
V: TRBV7-2
J: TRBJ1-4
size: NA
CDR3: CASSLRQGSLFF
DNA: TGTGCCAGCAGCTTACGTCAGGGGTCACTGTTTTTT

D: NA
V: TRBV19
J: TRBJ1-2
size: few
CDR3: CASSFQDYGYTF
DNA: TGTGCCAGTAGTTTCCAGGACTATGGCTACACCTTC

D: NA
V: TRBV7-7
J: TRBJ1-1
size: NA
CDR3: CASSMTANTEAFF
DNA: TGTGCCAGCAGCATGACAGCGAACACTGAAGCTTTCTTT

D: TRBD1
V: TRBV14
J: TRBJ2-7
size: NA
CDR3: CASSHLDRGLDEQYF
DNA: TGTGCCAGCAGCCATCTGGACAGGGGACTCGACGAGCAGTACTTC

D: NA
V: TRBV7-2
J: TRBJ1-3
size: NA
CDR3: CASSLGSIGAGNTIYF
DNA: TGTGCCAGCAGCTTAGGTTCTATAGGGGCTGGAAACACCATATATTTT

D: NA
V: TRBV11-2
J: TRBJ2-2
size: NA
CDR3: CASSLNQGMATGELFF
DNA: TGTGCCAGCAGCCTAAACCAGGGGATGGCCACCGGGGAGCTGTTTTTT

D: TRBD2
V: TRBV27
J: TRBJ2-1
size: NA
CDR3: CASSLILAGLNEQFF
DNA: TGTGCCAGCAGTTTAATCCTAGCGGGGCTAAATGAGCAGTTCTTC

D: TRBD1
V: TRBV6-2/TRBV6-3
J: TRBJ2-1
size: NA
CDR3: CASSSYRGLRQFF
DNA: TGTGCCAGCAGTTCGTACAGGGGGCTGAGGCAGTTCTTC

D: TRBD1
V: TRBV2
J: TRBJ1-2
size: few
CDR3: CASSENSQIADRGLRDYGYTF
DNA: TGTGCCAGCAGTGAAAATAGTCAGATCGCGGACAGGGGGCTTAGGGACTATGGCTACACCTTC

D: TRBD1
V: TRBV5-1
J: TRBJ2-1
size: NA
CDR3: CASSLAPGQENEQFF
DNA: TGCGCCAGCAGCTTGGCACCGGGACAGGAGAATGAGCAGTTCTTC

D: TRBD1
V: TRBV19
J: TRBJ1-5
size: NA
CDR3: CASSTGGQTAQHF
DNA: TGTGCCAGTAGCACTGGGGGACAGACGGCCCAGCATTTT

D: TRBD1
V: TRBV6-1
J: TRBJ2-5
size: NA
CDR3: CASSDKDRAQETQYF
DNA: TGTGCCAGCAGTGACAAAGACAGGGCTCAAGAGACCCAGTACTTC

D: NA
V: TRBV9
J: TRBJ1-5
size: once
CDR3: CASSVGAEPYQPQHF
DNA: TGTGCCAGCAGCGTAGGGGCAGAGCCCTATCAGCCCCAGCATTTT

D: NA
V: TRBV19
J: TRBJ2-1
size: NA
CDR3: CASSVQGDEQFF
DNA: TGTGCCAGTAGTGTCCAGGGTGACGAGCAGTTCTTC

D: NA
V: TRBV10-3
J: TRBJ2-3
size: few
CDR3: CAVERPGTDTQYF
DNA: TGTGCCGTCGAGCGGCCGGGCACAGATACGCAGTATTTT

D: NA
V: TRBV3-1/TRBV3-2
J: TRBJ2-7
size: NA
CDR3: CASSPPGSYEQYF
DNA: TGTGCCAGCAGCCCTCCCGGGAGCTACGAGCAGTACTTC

D: NA
V: TRBV5-8
J: TRBJ1-1
size: NA
CDR3: CASSFRGLSEAFF
DNA: TGTGCCAGCAGCTTTCGCGGTTTATCTGAAGCTTTCTTT

D: TRBD1
V: TRBV6-5
J: TRBJ1-2
size: NA
CDR3: CASSYSQGAYGGYTF
DNA: TGTGCCAGCAGTTACTCCCAGGGGGCCTACGGCGGCTACACCTTC

D: TRBD1
V: TRBV7-2
J: TRBJ1-6
size: NA
CDR3: CASSSTGNRYNSPLHF
DNA: TGTGCCAGCAGCTCGACAGGGAACAGATATAATTCACCCCTCCACTTT

D: TRBD1
V: TRBV15
J: TRBJ1-1
size: NA
CDR3: CATRTGDTEAFF
DNA: TGTGCCACCAGGACAGGGGACACTGAAGCTTTCTTT

D: TRBD1
V: TRBV29-1
J: TRBJ2-7
size: NA
CDR3: CSVGRDRGGYEQYF
DNA: TGCAGCGTTGGACGGGACAGGGGCGGGTACGAGCAGTACTTC

D: TRBD1
V: TRBV27
J: TRBJ2-7
size: few
CDR3: CASTGTGGGEQYF
DNA: TGTGCCAGTACCGGGACAGGGGGCGGTGAGCAGTACTTC

D: NA
V: TRBV7-8
J: TRBJ2-7
size: once
CDR3: CASSSTYEQYF
DNA: TGTGCCAGCAGCTCCACCTACGAGCAGTACTTC

D: NA
V: TRBV19
J: TRBJ1-5
size: NA
CDR3: CASSLQRISNQPQHF
DNA: TGTGCCAGTAGCCTCCAGAGGATTAGCAATCAGCCCCAGCATTTT

D: NA
V: TRBV6-2/TRBV6-3
J: TRBJ1-1
size: NA
CDR3: CASSYEPRATEAFF
DNA: TGTGCCAGCAGTTACGAACCCAGGGCTACTGAAGCTTTCTTT

D: NA
V: TRBV24-1
J: TRBJ2-1
size: NA
CDR3: CATSAPDLGEQFF
DNA: TGTGCCACCAGTGCGCCAGACTTGGGTGAGCAGTTCTTC

D: TRBD1
V: TRBV30
J: TRBJ1-6
size: NA
CDR3: CAWSVRGPPAGSPLHF
DNA: TGTGCCTGGAGTGTCAGGGGGCCCCCGGCCGGGTCACCCCTCCACTTT

D: NA
V: TRBV19
J: TRBJ2-1
size: NA
CDR3: CASNKGVYNEQFF
DNA: TGTGCCAGTAACAAAGGGGTCTACAATGAGCAGTTCTTC

D: TRBD2
V: TRBV2
J: TRBJ2-1
size: NA
CDR3: CASSVLAGVNEQFF
DNA: TGTGCCAGCTCGGTACTAGCGGGGGTCAATGAGCAGTTCTTC

D: NA
V: TRBV6-2/TRBV6-3
J: TRBJ2-2
size: NA
CDR3: CASSWTANTGELFF
DNA: TGTGCCAGCAGTTGGACAGCGAACACCGGGGAGCTGTTTTTT

D: NA
V: TRBV4-3
J: TRBJ1-4
size: NA
CDR3: CASSEVYNEKLFF
DNA: TGCGCCAGCAGCGAGGTATATAATGAAAAACTGTTTTTT

D: TRBD2
V: TRBV6-6
J: TRBJ2-1
size: NA
CDR3: CASRAGGEYNEQFF
DNA: TGTGCCAGCAGAGCGGGGGGAGAATACAATGAGCAGTTCTTC

D: NA
V: TRBV7-9
J: TRBJ1-5
size: NA
CDR3: CASSLESNRPQHF
DNA: TGTGCCAGCAGCTTAGAGAGCAATCGGCCCCAGCATTTT

D: TRBD1
V: TRBV3-1/TRBV3-2
J: TRBJ2-2
size: NA
CDR3: CASSQAGGLVRDRTGELFF
DNA: TGTGCCAGCAGCCAAGCAGGAGGACTTGTGAGGGACAGAACCGGGGAGCTGTTTTTT

D: NA
V: TRBV3-1/TRBV3-2
J: TRBJ1-5
size: NA
CDR3: CASSQQPGVNQPQHF
DNA: TGTGCCAGCAGCCAACAGCCGGGGGTGAATCAGCCCCAGCATTTT

D: NA
V: TRBV28
J: TRBJ1-5
size: NA
CDR3: CASRPGSRNQPQHF
DNA: TGTGCCAGCCGTCCAGGGTCACGCAATCAGCCCCAGCATTTT

D: NA
V: TRBV2
J: TRBJ1-6
size: once
CDR3: CASSEGTSYSPLHF
DNA: TGTGCCAGCAGTGAAGGGACAAGCTATTCACCCCTCCACTTT

D: NA
V: TRBV9
J: TRBJ2-1
size: NA
CDR3: CASTPGSYNEQFF
DNA: TGTGCCAGCACCCCGGGATCTTACAATGAGCAGTTCTTC

D: NA
V: TRBV4-2
J: TRBJ1-1
size: NA
CDR3: CASSQDPGGYTEAFF
DNA: TGTGCCAGCAGCCAAGACCCAGGAGGGTACACTGAAGCTTTCTTT

D: NA
V: TRBV10-3
J: TRBJ1-1
size: NA
CDR3: CAISETANTEAFF
DNA: TGTGCCATCAGTGAGACAGCAAACACTGAAGCTTTCTTT

D: TRBD1
V: TRBV14
J: TRBJ1-1
size: once
CDR3: CASSPTHGTGEAFF
DNA: TGTGCCAGCAGCCCCACCCACGGGACAGGGGAAGCTTTCTTT

D: NA
V: TRBV11-2
J: TRBJ2-5
size: NA
CDR3: CASSPGGHQETQYF
DNA: TGTGCCAGCAGCCCCGGGGGGCACCAAGAGACCCAGTACTTC

D: NA
V: TRBV15
J: TRBJ1-4
size: NA
CDR3: CATSRAFGSGRNEKLFF
DNA: TGTGCCACCAGCAGAGCCTTTGGATCAGGTAGAAATGAAAAACTGTTTTTT